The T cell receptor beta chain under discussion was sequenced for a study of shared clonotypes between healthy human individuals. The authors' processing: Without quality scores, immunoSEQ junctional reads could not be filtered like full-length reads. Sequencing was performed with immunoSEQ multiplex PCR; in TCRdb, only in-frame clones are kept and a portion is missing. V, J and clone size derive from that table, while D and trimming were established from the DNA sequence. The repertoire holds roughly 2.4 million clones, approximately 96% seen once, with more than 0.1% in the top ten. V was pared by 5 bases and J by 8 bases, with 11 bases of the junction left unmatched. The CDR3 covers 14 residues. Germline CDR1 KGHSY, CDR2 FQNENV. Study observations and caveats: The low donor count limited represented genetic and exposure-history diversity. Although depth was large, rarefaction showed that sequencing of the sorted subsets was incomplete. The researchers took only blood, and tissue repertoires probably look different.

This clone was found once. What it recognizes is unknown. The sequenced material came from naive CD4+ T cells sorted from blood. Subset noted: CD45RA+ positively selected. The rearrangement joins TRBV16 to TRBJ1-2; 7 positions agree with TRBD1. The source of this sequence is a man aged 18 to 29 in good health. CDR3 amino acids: CASSDKKTGVGYTF. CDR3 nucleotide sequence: TGTGCCAGCAGCGATAAGAAAACAGGGGTCGGCTACACCTTC. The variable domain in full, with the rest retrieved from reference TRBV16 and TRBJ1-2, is GEEVAQTPKHLVRGEGQKAKLYCAPIKGHSYVFWYQQVLKNEFKFLISFQNENVFDETGMPKERFSAKCLPNSPCSLEIQATKLEDSAVYFCASSDKKTGVGYTFGSGTRLTVV.